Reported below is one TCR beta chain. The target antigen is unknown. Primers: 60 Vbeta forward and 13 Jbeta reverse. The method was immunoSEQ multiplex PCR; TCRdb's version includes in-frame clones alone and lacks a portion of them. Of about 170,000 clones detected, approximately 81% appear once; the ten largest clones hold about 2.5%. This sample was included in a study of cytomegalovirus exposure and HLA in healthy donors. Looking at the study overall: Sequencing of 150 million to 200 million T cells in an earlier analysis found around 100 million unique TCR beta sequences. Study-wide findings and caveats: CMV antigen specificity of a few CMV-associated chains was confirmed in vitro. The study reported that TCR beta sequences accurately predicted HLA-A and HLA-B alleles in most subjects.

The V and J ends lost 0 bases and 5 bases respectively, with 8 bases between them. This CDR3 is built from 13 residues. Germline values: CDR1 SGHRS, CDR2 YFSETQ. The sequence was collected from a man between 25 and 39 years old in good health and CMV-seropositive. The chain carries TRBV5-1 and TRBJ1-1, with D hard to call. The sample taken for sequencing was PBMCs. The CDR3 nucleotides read TGCGCCAGCAGCTTGGACGGCGGGACTGAAGCTTTCTTT. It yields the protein CASSLDGGTEAFF. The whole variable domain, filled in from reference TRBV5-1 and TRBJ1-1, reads KAGVTQTPRYLIKTRGQQVTLSCSPISGHRSVSWYQQTPGQGLQFLFEYFSETQRNKGNFPGRFSGRQFSNSRSEMNVSTLELGDSALYLCASSLDGGTEAFFGQGTRLTVV.